A single sample is the source of the 25 T cell receptor beta chains below, sequenced in a study of blood T cell repertoires in COVID-19. The method was immunoSEQ multiplex PCR; TCRdb's version includes in-frame clones alone and lacks a portion of them. The sample contains roughly 400,000 clones, approximately 88% of which appear only once. The sample comprised PBMCs or T cells enriched from blood (not recorded which). These receptor sequences come from a woman in her thirties or forties with acute COVID-19.

V usage is TRBV1 and J usage is TRBJ2-3; the tabulated D call, TRBD2, remains unverified against the DNA. TRBV1 is a recognized pseudogene. CDR3 length: 16 residues. CDR3 sequence (DNA): TGCACCAGCAGCCAAGATTGTCTAGCGGGGGAAGATACGCAGTATTTT. Amino acids: CTSSQDCLAGEDTQYF.

The chain links TRBV11-3 to TRBJ2-7, with 8 bases aligning to TRBD2. The CDR3 is made up of 15 amino acids. J gave up 1 base and V 7 bases, and 9 bases lay outside the gene matches. CDR1 and CDR2 from the germline V gene are SGHNT and YENEEA. The CDR3 nucleotides read TGTGCCAGCACCCGAGGACTAGCAAGGTCCTACGAGCAGTACTTC. Protein: CASTRGLARSYEQYF.

This clone is a singleton in its sample. Germline is not matched at one junction end, which may reflect a read error. The rearrangement joins TRBV25-1 to TRBJ1-1; TRBD1 is a possible D gene (5 bases). The CDR3 consists of 14 residues. Germline CDR1 MGHDK, CDR2 SYGVNS. Here the CDR3 DNA reads TGTGCCAGCAGTGAACTTGCAGGGAACCCTGAAGCTTTCTTT. Translated, it gives CASSELAGNPEAFF.

This clone was found once. The chain employs TRBV5-1 and TRBJ2-7, with D possibly matching TRBD1 (5 bases). V gave up 4 bases and J gave up 1 base, with 9 bases separating them. CDR1 and CDR2 from the germline V gene are SGHRS and YFSETQ. The CDR3 loop spans 13 amino acids. DNA for the CDR3: TGCGCCAGCAGCCACGACAGTTCCTACGAGCAGTACTTC. The encoded protein is CASSHDSSYEQYF.

This chain uses TRBV12-3 or TRBV12-4 with TRBJ2-7; D might be TRBD1 (6 bases). This CDR3 has 11 residues. V was pared by 6 bases and J by 4 bases, with 7 bases between. This chain's CDR3 is CASSRGYEQYF. The DNA for the CDR3 is TGTGCCAGCAGCAGGGGTTACGAGCAGTACTTC.

The V call is TRBV5-4, the J call TRBJ1-5; tentative D call: TRBD1 (6 bases). There are 14 residues in the CDR3. The ends were cut back, 0 bases at V and 7 bases at J, with 11 bases in the middle. Germline V gene sequence: CDR1 SGHNT, CDR2 YYREEE (reference sequence). Here the CDR3 reads CASSLAGVEQPQHF. The CDR3 bases are TGTGCCAGCAGCTTGGCAGGGGTTGAGCAGCCCCAGCATTTT.

This chain connects TRBV2 to TRBJ1-3; no firm D call. The ends were cut back, 5 bases at V and 0 bases at J, with 17 bases in the middle. Germline V gene sequence: CDR1 SNHLY, CDR2 FYNNEI. The length of the CDR3 is 17 residues. CDR3: CASSSQTTLSSGNTIYF. CDR3 coding DNA: TGTGCCAGCAGTTCTCAAACGACTCTCAGCTCTGGAAACACCATATATTTT.

Here the CDR3 reads CASSGAGGGEAFF. In DNA, the CDR3 is TGTGCCAGCAGCGGAGCGGGAGGAGGTGAAGCTTTCTTT. This chain connects TRBV7-8 to TRBJ1-1, with D hard to call. V dropped 5 bases and J dropped 7 bases, with 14 bases sitting between them. Germline V lookup: CDR1 SGHVS, CDR2 FQNEAQ. This CDR3 has 13 amino acids.

Points on this clone: A read error may produce the germline difference seen at one junction end. The genes are TRBV2 and TRBJ2-2; maybe TRBD2 (5 bases). CDR1 is SNHLY and CDR2 is FYNNEI in the germline V gene. The CDR3 contains 16 residues. DNA of the CDR3: TGTGCCAGCAGCGACAAGAGGGTTTCGACCACCGAGGAGCTGTTTTTT. It codes for CASSDKRVSTTEELFF.

This clone was picked up one time. The rearrangement links TRBV5-1 to TRBJ1-4; the D gene is possibly TRBD1 (6 bases). The CDR3 runs to 17 residues. V shed 0 bases and J shed 2 bases, with 14 bases lying between them. CDR1 SGHRS and CDR2 YFSETQ come from the germline V gene. As DNA, the CDR3 is TGCGCCAGCAGCTTGGTTTGGCAGGGGAAGACTAATGAAAAACTGTTTTTT. Translated: CASSLVWQGKTNEKLFF.

The chain joins TRBV5-1 to TRBJ2-7; 8 bases match TRBD1. The CDR3 contains 15 residues. The junction had 6 bases not matched to a gene; V was cut back by 4 bases and J by 0 bases. Germline lookup yields CDR1 SGHRS and CDR2 YFSETQ. Here the CDR3 DNA reads TGCGCCAGCAGCGCGACCGGGACAGGCTCCTACGAGCAGTACTTC. As protein: CASSATGTGSYEQYF.

Remarks on this clone: The sample contains more than one DNA sequence encoding this CDR3. The CDR3 DNA is TGTGCCAGCAGCTTGGGAGGGACAGGGATCTATGGCTACACCTTC. This encodes CASSLGGTGIYGYTF. The V and J genes are TRBV5-4 and TRBJ1-2; TRBD1 matches 9 bases. The CDR3 covers 15 residues. Germline trimming cut 0 bases from V and 4 bases from J; bases unmatched to any gene: 4. Germline values: CDR1 SGHNT, CDR2 YYREEE (reference sequence).

The rearrangement links TRBV28 to TRBJ1-2; perhaps TRBD1 as D (5 bases). V lost 4 bases and J lost 4, with 10 bases in between. The CDR3 has 13 residues. Germline V CDR1 and CDR2: MDHEN, SYDVKM. The CDR3 loop is CASSSRVLYGYTF. The CDR3 DNA is TGTGCCAGCAGTTCCAGGGTTCTCTATGGCTACACCTTC.

This sequence joins TRBV19 and TRBJ1-1, with TRBD1 identical over 9 bases. The CDR3 has 15 amino acids. Germline V gene sequence: CDR1 LNHDA, CDR2 SQIVND (reference sequence). Germline trimming cut 7 bases from V and 1 base from J; bases unmatched to any gene: 7. The DNA for the CDR3 is TGTGCCAGTAACAATGAGGACAGGGGGAACACTGAAGCTTTCTTT. Translated, it gives CASNNEDRGNTEAFF.

This chain joins TRBV5-4 and TRBJ1-2; 10 bases agree with TRBD1. The germline V gene encodes CDR1 SGHNT and CDR2 YYREEE (reference sequence). The junction had 7 bases not matched to a gene; V was cut back by 3 bases and J by 5 bases. The CDR3 sequence is 15 residues long. For the CDR3, the DNA is TGTGCCAGCAGCTCCGGACAGGGGGGTTTTTATGGCTACACCTTC. This gives the protein CASSSGQGGFYGYTF.

The chain uses TRBV15 and TRBJ1-1; D is perhaps TRBD1 (5 bases). Germline V gene data show CDR1 as LNHNV and CDR2 as YYDKDF (reference sequence). Trimming cost V 1 base and J 2 bases, with 8 bases left between them. The CDR3 runs 14 residues. CDR3 loop: CATSRADRNTEAFF. DNA of the CDR3: TGTGCCACCAGCAGAGCTGACAGAAACACTGAAGCTTTCTTT.

This chain uses TRBV24-1 with TRBJ1-2, with 8 nucleotides matching TRBD1. The CDR3 spans 14 residues. With V trimmed by 4 bases and J by 8 bases, 8 bases remained unmatched. Germline assignment: CDR1 KGHDR and CDR2 SFDVKD. The CDR3 loop is CATSDPSTGVGYTF. The CDR3 DNA sequence: TGTGCCACCAGTGACCCGTCGACAGGGGTCGGCTACACCTTC.

This clone appeared once. The chain couples TRBV25-1 to TRBJ1-4; weak D call: TRBD1 (6 bases). V lost 3 bases and J lost 6, with 17 bases in between. From germline, CDR1 is MGHDK and CDR2 SYGVNS. The CDR3 sequence is 16 residues long. CDR3 sequence reads: CASSELKTGLDEKLFF. The CDR3 coding sequence is TGTGCCAGCAGTGAGCTCAAAACAGGGCTGGATGAAAAACTGTTTTTT.

The DNA of the CDR3 is TGTGCCAGCGGACGCGGGGGGGGCTCTGGAAACACCATATATTTT. Translation gives CASGRGGGSGNTIYF. The chain combines TRBV6-5 with TRBJ1-3, with D perhaps TRBD1 (5 bases). This CDR3 spans 15 amino acids. Germline-derived CDR1 and CDR2 are MNHEY and SVGAGI. V lost 8 bases and J 0 bases, leaving 14 bases between the germline ends.

Only a few counts were recorded for this clone. The genes are TRBV27 and TRBJ2-7; tentatively, D is TRBD1 (7 bases). CDR3 length: 14 residues. CDR1 MNHEY and CDR2 SMNVEV come from the germline V gene (reference sequence). V shed 6 bases and J shed 2 bases, with 14 bases lying between them. The CDR3 nucleotides are TGTGCCAGCAGGCGGGACAGTGGGGCCTACGAGCAGTACTTC. It yields the protein CASRRDSGAYEQYF.

This chain joins TRBV7-2 and TRBJ1-4; 7 nucleotides line up with TRBD1. This CDR3 is 14 amino acids long. The junction had 5 bases not matched to a gene; V was cut back by 5 bases and J by 5 bases. Looked up from germline, CDR1 is SGHTA and CDR2 is FQGNSA. CDR3 nucleotides: TGTGCCAGCAGCGGGGGGACAGTAAATGAAAAACTGTTTTTT. Translated, it gives CASSGGTVNEKLFF.

The V and J genes are TRBV12-3 or TRBV12-4 and TRBJ2-7, with D tentatively TRBD1 (5 bases). This CDR3 is 13 amino acids long. Trimming removed 7 bases at V and 1 base at J, with 11 bases between. The chain's CDR3 is CASTVRGSYEQYF. For the CDR3, the DNA is TGTGCCAGCACCGTTAGGGGTTCCTACGAGCAGTACTTC.

The chain joins TRBV27 to TRBJ1-2; maybe TRBD1 (6 bases). The CDR3 length is 14 residues. From germline, CDR1 is MNHEY and CDR2 SMNVEV (reference sequence). Trimming shortened V by 4 bases and J by 0 bases, and 9 bases separated the two germline ends. The CDR3 nucleotides read TGTGCCAGCAGTTCTGGGACATCTAACTATGGCTACACCTTC. Its protein product is CASSSGTSNYGYTF.

The V and J genes are TRBV7-9 and TRBJ2-3; the match to TRBD2 covers 9 bases. From germline, CDR1 is SEHNR and CDR2 FQNEAQ (reference sequence). The CDR3 has 15 residues. The ends lost 3 bases at V and 9 bases at J; junction bases unmatched: 10. The CDR3 reads CASSFEGRGGRTQYF. In DNA, the CDR3 is TGTGCCAGCAGCTTTGAAGGGCGGGGGGGCCGGACGCAGTATTTT.

The V gene is TRBV5-6, the J gene TRBJ2-5; TRBD2 matches at 8 bases. V gave up 3 bases and J gave up 5 bases; unmatched junction bases: 9. This CDR3 contains 15 residues. Germline V gene sequence: CDR1 SGHDT, CDR2 YYEEEE. DNA of the CDR3: TGTGCCAGCAGCTCTCTCGGACTAGCCTTCGAGACCCAGTACTTC. Encoded protein: CASSSLGLAFETQYF.